The clone carrying this T cell receptor beta chain has a handful of counts. Its antigen remains unknown. Two oligonucleotides, mixed equimolar, formed the beta constant-region primer covering TRBC1 and TRBC2. Nested alpha and beta constant-region primers with the SP2 primer drove four PCR rounds on ligated cDNA. TCRdb analysed the UMI-ligation and nested PCR reads with MiXCR anew, one entry per CDR3 protein. The sample yields 150,000 or so distinct CDR3 sequences, roughly 23% seen once. This record belongs to a study of naive and memory T cell subsets. Findings and caveats of the study: A few larger clonotypes appeared in naive repertoires, especially CD8, possibly memory cells re-expressing CD45RA.

The V end was cut by 3 bases, the J end by 1 base, with 7 bases between. The CDR3 extends over 14 amino acids. The TCR sequence derives from a human donor in good health. Sequences were obtained from naive CD4+ T cells from blood. The rearrangement links TRBV12-3 or TRBV12-4 to TRBJ2-1; D is possibly TRBD2 (5 bases). In nucleotides, the CDR3 is TGTGCCAGCAGTTTCCGACTATCCTACAATGAGCAGTTCTTC. Translation: CASSFRLSYNEQFF.